Sequencing of this T cell receptor (beta chain) was carried out in a study of T cell responses to AZD1222 COVID-19 vaccine. Findings and limits, study-wide: Across the whole spike, CD4 TCRs peaked at regions 160-218 and 743-854.

Comments on this clone: Its antigen is as yet unknown.

Clones were read by immunoSEQ multiplex PCR, and TCRdb kept only the in-frame ones, dropping some. This sample has approximately 80,000 clones; roughly 87% occur once, and the top ten carry roughly 5%. This TCR derives from an adult in good health. The sequenced sample was peripheral blood, obtained on day 0 of MenACWY control vaccination.

The chain's CDR3 is CASSREQGNEQFF. The CDR3 DNA sequence: TGTGCCAGCTCACGAGAACAGGGGAATGAGCAGTTCTTC. The chain carries TRBV18 and TRBJ2-1; 7 bases fit TRBD1. Trimming at V came to 4 bases and at J to 7 bases, leaving 4 bases not matched to a gene. CDR1 KGHSH and CDR2 LQKENI come from the germline V gene. This CDR3 is built from 13 residues.